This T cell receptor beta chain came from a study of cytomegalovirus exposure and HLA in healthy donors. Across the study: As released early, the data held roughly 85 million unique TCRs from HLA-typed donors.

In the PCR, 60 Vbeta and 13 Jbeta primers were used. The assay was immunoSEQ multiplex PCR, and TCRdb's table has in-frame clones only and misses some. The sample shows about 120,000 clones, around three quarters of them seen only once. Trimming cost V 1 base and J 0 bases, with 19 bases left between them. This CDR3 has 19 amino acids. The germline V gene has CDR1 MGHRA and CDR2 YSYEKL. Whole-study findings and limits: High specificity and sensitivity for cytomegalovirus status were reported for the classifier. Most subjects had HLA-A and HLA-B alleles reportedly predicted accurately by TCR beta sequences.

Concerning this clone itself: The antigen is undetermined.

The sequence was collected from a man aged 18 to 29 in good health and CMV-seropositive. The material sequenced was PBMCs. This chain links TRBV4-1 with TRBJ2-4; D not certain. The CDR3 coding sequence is TGCGCCAGCAGCCAAGTCGGGTCAGCTTCAAGACTAGCCAAAAACATTCAGTACTTC. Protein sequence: CASSQVGSASRLAKNIQYF.